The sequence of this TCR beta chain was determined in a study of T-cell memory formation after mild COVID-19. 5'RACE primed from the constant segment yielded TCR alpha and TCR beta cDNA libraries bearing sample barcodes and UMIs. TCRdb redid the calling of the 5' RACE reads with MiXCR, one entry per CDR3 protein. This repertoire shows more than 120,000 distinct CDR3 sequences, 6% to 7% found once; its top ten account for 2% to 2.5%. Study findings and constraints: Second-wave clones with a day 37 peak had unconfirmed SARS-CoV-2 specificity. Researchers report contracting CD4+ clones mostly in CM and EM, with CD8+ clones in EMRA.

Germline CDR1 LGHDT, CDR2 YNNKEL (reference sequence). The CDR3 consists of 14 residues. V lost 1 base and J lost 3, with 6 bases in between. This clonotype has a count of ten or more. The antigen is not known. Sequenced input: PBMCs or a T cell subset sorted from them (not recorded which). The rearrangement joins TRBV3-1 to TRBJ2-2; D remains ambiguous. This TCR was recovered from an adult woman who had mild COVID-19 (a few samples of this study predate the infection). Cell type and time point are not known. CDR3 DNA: TGTGCCAGCAGCCAAGCGGGCTACACCGGGGAGCTGTTTTTT. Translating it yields CASSQAGYTGELFF.